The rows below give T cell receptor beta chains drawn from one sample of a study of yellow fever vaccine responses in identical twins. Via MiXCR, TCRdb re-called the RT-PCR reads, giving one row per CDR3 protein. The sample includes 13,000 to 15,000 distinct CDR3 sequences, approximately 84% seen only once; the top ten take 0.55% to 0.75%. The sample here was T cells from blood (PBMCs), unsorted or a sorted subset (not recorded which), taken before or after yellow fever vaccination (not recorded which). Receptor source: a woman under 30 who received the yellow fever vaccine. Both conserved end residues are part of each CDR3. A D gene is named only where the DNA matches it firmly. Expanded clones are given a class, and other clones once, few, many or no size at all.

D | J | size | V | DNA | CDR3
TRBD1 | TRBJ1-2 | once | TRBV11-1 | TGTGCCAGCAGCTCCCGGGACAGTTTTGGCTACACCTTC | CASSSRDSFGYTF
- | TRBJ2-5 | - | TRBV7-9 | TGTGCCAGTGAACGGGGAGCTGAGACCCAGTACTTC | CASERGAETQYF
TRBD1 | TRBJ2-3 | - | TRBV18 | TGTGCCAGCTCGAGTCAGGGGGCTGCGGGAGATACGCAGTATTTT | CASSSQGAAGDTQYF
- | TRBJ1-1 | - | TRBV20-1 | TGCAGTGCTAGACCCGGGACTTCGGGCACTGAAGCTTTCTTT | CSARPGTSGTEAFF
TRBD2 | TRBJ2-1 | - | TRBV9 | TGTGCCAGCAGCGTAACCCCAAGGACTAGCGGTAATGAGCAGTTCTTC | CASSVTPRTSGNEQFF
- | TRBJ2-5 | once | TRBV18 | TGTGCCAGCTCACCACCCGCGCAGAAAGAGACCCAGTACTTC | CASSPPAQKETQYF
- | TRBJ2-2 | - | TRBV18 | TGTGCCAGCTCACCAGGCGTTTTCACCGGGGAGCTGTTTTTT | CASSPGVFTGELFF
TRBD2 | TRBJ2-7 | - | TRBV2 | TGTGCCAGCAGTGCGCGGGAGGGTGCCTACGAGCAGTACTTC | CASSAREGAYEQYF
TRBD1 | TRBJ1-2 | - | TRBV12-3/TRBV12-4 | TGTGCCAGGGGCCCGAGGGTGACAGGGGCACCATCTAACTATGGCTACACCTTC | CARGPRVTGAPSNYGYTF
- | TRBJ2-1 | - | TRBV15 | TGTGCCACCAGCAGAGATTATCAAGGGTCGGATGAGCAGTTCTTC | CATSRDYQGSDEQFF
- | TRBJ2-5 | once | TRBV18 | TGTGCCAGCTCACGGGAAGGGCAAGCGACCCAGTACTTC | CASSREGQATQYF
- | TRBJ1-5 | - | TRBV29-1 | TGCAGCGTTGGAGGTCAGGGTGGAACCAATCAGCCCCAGCATTTT | CSVGGQGGTNQPQHF
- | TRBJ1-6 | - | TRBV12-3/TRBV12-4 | TGTGCCAGCAGCCCCGGCCCCGGGACCCTGGCCCACTTT | CASSPGPGTLAHF
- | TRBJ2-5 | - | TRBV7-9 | TGTGCCAGCACCCAGGGAAACCAAGAGACCCAGTACTTC | CASTQGNQETQYF
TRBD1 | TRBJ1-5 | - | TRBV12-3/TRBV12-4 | TGTGCCAGCAGCGACCGGACAGGGGCAATAGGTCAGCCCCAGCATTTT | CASSDRTGAIGQPQHF